This T cell receptor (beta chain) was obtained from a study of control samples from healthy donors and cancer patients. The repertoire was sequenced with immunoSEQ multiplex PCR; TCRdb's copy has only in-frame clones and lacks some. The sample carries roughly 86,000 clones, about nine tenths recorded once. This CDR3 spans 14 amino acids. Germline-derived CDR1 and CDR2 are ENHRY and SYGVKD. V lost 9 bases and J lost 4; bases outside the gene matches: 8. Sequenced: blood. The chain carries TRBV10-3 and TRBJ2-2, with 7 bases matching TRBD1. The receptor comes from a woman between 18 and 30 years old in good health. The CDR3 DNA is TGTGCCATACGTGTCGCAGGGGGCACCGGGGAGCTGTTTTTT. Protein: CAIRVAGGTGELFF.